A selection of T cell receptor beta chains follows, all from one sample in a study of blood T cell repertoires in COVID-19. Sequenced by immunoSEQ multiplex PCR; TCRdb stores in-frame clones only, minus some. This sample has around 200,000 clones; 86% occur once, and the top ten carry around 5%. The sample taken for sequencing was PBMCs or T cells enriched from blood (not recorded which). The receptors come from a middle-aged man with acute COVID-19. Both conserved end residues are part of each CDR3. D genes are given only for firm matches. Clone sizes are given selectively: once, few, many, or a class where the clone is expanded.

>TRBV30|-|TRBJ1-1|-
TGTGCCTGGAGTGTAGGAGAGGAGGGGCCACCGATGAACACTGAAGCTTTCTTT
CAWSVGEEGPPMNTEAFF
>TRBV7-2|-|TRBJ2-7|-
TGTGCCAGCAGCTTAGCGCTCGTGAGGGTCTACGAGCAGTACTTC
CASSLALVRVYEQYF
>TRBV3-1/TRBV3-2|-|TRBJ2-2|-
TGTGCCAGCGCCGCCCTGGGGGGGAACACCGGGGAGCTGTTTTTT
CASAALGGNTGELFF
>TRBV20-1|-|TRBJ1-2|-
TGCAGTGCTAGTACAGGGATAGGGTATGGCTACACCTTC
CSASTGIGYGYTF
>TRBV28|-|TRBJ1-1|TRBD1
TGTGCCAGCAGTCGTCCAGGGGGGCCGAACACTGAAGCTTTCTTT
CASSRPGGPNTEAFF
>TRBV18|-|TRBJ2-1|TRBD2
TGTGCCAGCTCACTTGGACTAGCGGGGACCTACAATGAGCAGTTCTTC
CASSLGLAGTYNEQFF
>TRBV30|-|TRBJ2-7|-
TGTGCCTGGAGTGCGGGACTCTACGAGCAGTACTTC
CAWSAGLYEQYF
>TRBV5-6|-|TRBJ2-7|-
TGTGCCAGCAGTTACCGCCGCCAGGGACTCCATTACGAGCAGTACTTC
CASSYRRQGLHYEQYF
>TRBV3-1/TRBV3-2|-|TRBJ1-4|-
TGTGCCAGCAGCCTTAGAACTAATGAAAAACTGTTTTTT
CASSLRTNEKLFF
>TRBV24-1|-|TRBJ2-2|-
TGTGCCACCAGTGACTCTTCAGCGAACACCGGGGAGCTGTTTTTT
CATSDSSANTGELFF
>TRBV7-3|-|TRBJ2-5|TRBD1
TGTGCCAGCAGCCAGGGGCCGGACAGGGGACAAGAGACCCAGTACTTC
CASSQGPDRGQETQYF
>TRBV29-1|-|TRBJ1-2|TRBD1
TGCAGCGTTGCTGGGGGCAGGGGGCTTGGCTACACCTTC
CSVAGGRGLGYTF
>TRBV28|-|TRBJ2-3|-
TGTGCCAGCATGGGCGCGGGACTGGATACGCAGTATTTT
CASMGAGLDTQYF
>TRBV5-1|-|TRBJ2-7|TRBD2
TGCGCCAGCAGCTTGGGCGCTAGCGGAAACTACGAGCAGTACTTC
CASSLGASGNYEQYF
>TRBV5-1|-|TRBJ1-3|-
TGCGCCAGCAGCTTGGACAACTCTGGAAACACCATATATTTT
CASSLDNSGNTIYF
>TRBV28|few|TRBJ1-6|-
TGTGCCAGCAGTTTGTTCGCTCCAACCGGTTCACCCCTCCACTTT
CASSLFAPTGSPLHF
>TRBV5-6|-|TRBJ1-4|-
TGTGCCAGCAGCCCCTATAGTGGGGCCCTCGAAAAACTGTTTTTT
CASSPYSGALEKLFF
>TRBV29-1|-|TRBJ1-1|TRBD1
TGCAGCGCCCGGACAGGGGGGACTGAAGCTTTCTTT
CSARTGGTEAFF
>TRBV4-1|-|TRBJ2-7|-
TGCGCCAGCAGCCAAGGTTGGCCGGGACTCTCTTACTTC
CASSQGWPGLSYF
>TRBV7-6|-|TRBJ1-2|TRBD1
TGTGCCAGCAGCCCAAGGACAGGGGAGTATGGCTACACCTTC
CASSPRTGEYGYTF
>TRBV28|-|TRBJ2-7|-
TGTGCCAGCAGCACGAGGAGTTACGAGCAGTACTTC
CASSTRSYEQYF
>TRBV19|once|TRBJ1-5|TRBD1
TGTGCCAGTAGTATAAAAGACAGGGATCAGCCCCAGCATTTT
CASSIKDRDQPQHF
>TRBV5-3|-|TRBJ2-3|TRBD2
TGTGCCAGAAGCTTGATGGCGGGAGAAGCCGATACGCAGTATTTT
CARSLMAGEADTQYF
>TRBV19|-|TRBJ2-7|TRBD1
TGTGCCAGTAGTGCTAAAGGGGGCGCCGGGTTCTACGAGCAGTACTTC
CASSAKGGAGFYEQYF
>TRBV2|-|TRBJ2-3|-
TGTGCCAGCAGTCAGCGGGTGACAGATACGCAGTATTTT
CASSQRVTDTQYF
>TRBV28|once|TRBJ2-1|-
TGTGCCAGCAGTCCCCCCCGCTACAATGAGCAGTTCTTC
CASSPPRYNEQFF
>TRBV7-7|-|TRBJ2-5|-
TGTGCTAGCAGCTTAGCCTTTAGAGAGACCCAGTACTTC
CASSLAFRETQYF
>TRBV18|many|TRBJ2-7|-
TGTGCCAGCTCACCAGGAGTGGCCGAGCACGAGCAGTACTTC
CASSPGVAEHEQYF